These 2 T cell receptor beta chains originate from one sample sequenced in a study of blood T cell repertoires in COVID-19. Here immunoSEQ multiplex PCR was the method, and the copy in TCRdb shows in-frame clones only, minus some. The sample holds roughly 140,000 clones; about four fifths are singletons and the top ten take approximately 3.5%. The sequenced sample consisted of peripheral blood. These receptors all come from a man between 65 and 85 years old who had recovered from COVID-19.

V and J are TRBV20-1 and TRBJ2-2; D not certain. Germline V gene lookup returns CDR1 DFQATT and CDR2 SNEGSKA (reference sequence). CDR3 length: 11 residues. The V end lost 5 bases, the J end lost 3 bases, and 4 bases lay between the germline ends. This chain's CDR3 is CSAQDTGELFF. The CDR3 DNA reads TGCAGTGCTCAGGACACCGGGGAGCTGTTTTTT.

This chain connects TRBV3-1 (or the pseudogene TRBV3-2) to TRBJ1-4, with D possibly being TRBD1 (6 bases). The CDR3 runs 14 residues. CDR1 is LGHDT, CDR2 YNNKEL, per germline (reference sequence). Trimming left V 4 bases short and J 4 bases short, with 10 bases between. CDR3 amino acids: CASSLDSDNEKLFF. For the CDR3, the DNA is TGTGCCAGCAGCCTGGACAGCGATAATGAAAAACTGTTTTTT.